The 27 T cell receptor beta chains presented below share a single source sample, sequenced in a study of OX40 agonist ivuxolimab in advanced cancers. Receptors were amplified or captured by the immunoSEQ multiplex PCR assay. This is the immuneACCESS table as TCRdb keeps it, with only in-frame sequences that have V and J called. A part of the clones is gone; compared with another copy, unresolved V genes explain less than half, and the rest is unexplained. This sample is represented by more than 50,000 clones; 85% to 90% of them were singletons. Of the sample, approximately 2% falls within the top ten clones. Sequenced here: CD4+ or CD8+ T cells sorted from blood, sampled in a trial of the OX40 agonist ivuxolimab. Receptors originate from an adult with an advanced solid tumor such as melanoma, head and neck, liver or kidney cancer.

This chain connects TRBV11-3 to TRBJ1-1; D perhaps matches TRBD1 (5 bases). CDR1 and CDR2 (germline): SGHNT, YENEEA. CDR3 size: 13 residues. V lost 5 bases to trimming and J lost 7 bases, with 14 bases between them. Here the CDR3 reads CASSPQGYGEAFF. The CDR3 nucleotides read TGTGCCAGCAGCCCCCAGGGTTATGGTGAAGCTTTCTTT.

The chain links TRBV29-1 to TRBJ2-1; either TRBD1 or TRBD2 may supply D (5 bases each). The V gene lost 8 bases and the J gene lost 4 bases, with 12 bases spanning the gap. The CDR3 totals 12 residues. Germline loops: CDR1 SQVTM, CDR2 ANQGSEA. As DNA, the CDR3 is TGCAGCTTCGGGACGACGTACAATGAGCAGTTCTTC. This encodes CSFGTTYNEQFF.

The CDR3 region is CATRTGGGNEKLFF. For the CDR3, the DNA is TGTGCCACCCGGACAGGGGGAGGCAATGAAAAACTGTTTTTT. The V and J genes are TRBV19 and TRBJ1-4, with TRBD1 identical over 10 bases. There are 14 residues in the CDR3. V gave up 10 bases and J gave up 5 bases; unmatched junction bases: 7. Germline V lookup: CDR1 LNHDA, CDR2 SQIVND (reference sequence). The variable domain in full, with the rest retrieved from reference TRBV19 and TRBJ1-4, is DGGITQSPKYLFRKEGQNVTLSCEQNLNHDAMYWYRQDPGQGLRLIYYSQIVNDFQKGDIAEGYSVSREKKESFPLTVTSAQKNPTAFYLCATRTGGGNEKLFFGSGTQLSVL.

The V and J genes are TRBV2 and TRBJ2-2, with 7 bases identical to TRBD1. The germline CDR1 and CDR2 sequences are SNHLY and FYNNEI. V shed 8 bases, J shed 6 bases, and the junction held 6 bases outside the gene matches. The CDR3 sequence is 13 residues long. Here the CDR3 reads CASLTGLAGELFF. The CDR3 coding sequence is TGTGCCAGCCTGACAGGGTTGGCCGGGGAGCTGTTTTTT.

The V call is TRBV6-5, the J call TRBJ2-4; D gene unclear. The CDR3 totals 15 residues. Trimming removed 6 bases from V and 0 bases from J, with 12 bases in between. In germline, CDR1 is MNHEY, CDR2 SVGAGI. CDR3 loop: CASRSDPVAKNIQYF. The CDR3 DNA sequence: TGTGCCAGCAGATCCGACCCTGTAGCCAAAAACATTCAGTACTTC.

The V gene is TRBV2, the J gene TRBJ2-7, with 7 bases aligning to TRBD1. This CDR3 spans 10 amino acids. Germline loops: CDR1 SNHLY, CDR2 FYNNEI. The junction had 6 bases not matched to a gene; V was cut back by 6 bases and J by 13 bases. The CDR3 sequence is CASSRDRTYF. The DNA for the CDR3 is TGTGCCAGCAGCCGGGACAGAACATACTTC. Full variable domain (rest looked up from reference TRBV2 and TRBJ2-7): EPEVTQTPSHQVTQMGQEVILRCVPISNHLYFYWYRQILGQKVEFLVSFYNNEISEKSEIFDDQFSVERPDGSNFTLKIRSTKLEDSAMYFCASSRDRTYFGPGTRLTVT.

The chain couples TRBV6-5 to TRBJ1-2, with TRBD1 identical over 7 bases. The CDR3 extends over 13 amino acids. The V gene's germline CDR1 is MNHEY and CDR2 SVGAGI. After removal of 6 bases from V and 2 bases from J, the junction contained 3 bases not matched to a gene. DNA for the CDR3: TGTGCCAGCAGGCGGGACAGCAACTATGGCTACACCTTC. Translated, it gives CASRRDSNYGYTF.

This clone showed up just once. J is TRBJ1-1 and V is TRBV2; no clear D gene. This CDR3 spans 14 amino acids. Germline CDR1 SNHLY, CDR2 FYNNEI. V was pared by 4 bases and J by 2 bases, with 11 bases between. CDR3 protein: CASSASDGNTEAFF. In DNA, the CDR3 is TGTGCCAGCAGTGCTTCGGACGGAAACACTGAAGCTTTCTTT.

V is TRBV10-3 and J is TRBJ2-1; the match to TRBD2 covers 9 bases. The CDR3 has 18 residues. CDR1 and CDR2 (germline): ENHRY, SYGVKD. J was trimmed by 0 bases and V by 6 bases; bases with no gene match: 12. The CDR3 DNA sequence: TGTGCCATCAGAGGTAGCGGGAGTAGTGGGGCCTCCTACAATGAGCAGTTCTTC. Translating gives CAIRGSGSSGASYNEQFF.

The chain uses TRBV29-1 and TRBJ1-2; 8 positions agree with TRBD1. CDR1 SQVTM and CDR2 ANQGSEA come from the germline V gene. V was pared by 3 bases and J by 8 bases, with 8 bases of the junction left unmatched. There are 13 residues in the CDR3. The CDR3 DNA reads TGCAGCGTTGACCCCGACAGGGGTGGCGGCTACACCTTC. Translation: CSVDPDRGGGYTF. Together with reference TRBV29-1 and TRBJ1-2, the CDR3 gives the full variable domain: SAVISQKPSRDICQRGTSLTIQCQVDSQVTMMFWYRQQPGQSLTLIATANQGSEATYESGFVIDKFPISRPNLTFSTLTVSNMSPEDSSIYLCSVDPDRGGGYTFGSGTRLTVV.

This clone came up once. V and J are TRBV7-6 and TRBJ2-5; 7 bases map to TRBD2. Losses at the gene ends were 3 bases for V and 0 bases for J; bases not matched to a gene: 1. Germline lookup yields CDR1 SGHVS and CDR2 FNYEAQ. The CDR3 loop spans 14 amino acids. Written as DNA, the CDR3 is TGTGCCAGCAGCTTCGGGGGGAACCAAGAGACCCAGTACTTC. Its protein product is CASSFGGNQETQYF. The complete variable domain, with remaining parts taken from reference TRBV7-6 and TRBJ2-5, reads GAGVSQSPRYKVTKRGQDVALRCDPISGHVSLYWYRQALGQGPEFLTYFNYEAQQDKSGLPNDRFSAERPEGSISTLTIQRTEQRDSAMYRCASSFGGNQETQYFGPGTRLLVL.

This sequence joins TRBV7-2 and TRBJ1-4; D unclear. V shed 0 bases and J shed 6 bases, with 23 bases lying between them. The germline CDR1 and CDR2 sequences are SGHTA and FQGNSA. This CDR3 has 19 residues. CDR3 in amino acids: CASSLASGGLIGFDEKLFF. For the CDR3, the DNA is TGTGCCAGCAGCTTAGCCTCCGGAGGACTGATAGGCTTCGATGAAAAACTGTTTTTT.

CDR3 DNA sequence: TGTGCCAGTACTGCGACTAGCGGGAGAGGGGCAGCCAACGAGCAGTACTTC. This encodes CASTATSGRGAANEQYF. The chain is built from TRBV19 and TRBJ2-5; 12 bases agree with TRBD2. The DNA end is a closer match to TRBJ2-7, so the J assignment may be wrong. The germline CDR1 and CDR2 sequences are LNHDA and SQIVND (reference sequence). The CDR3 extends over 17 amino acids.

The chain uses TRBV6-5 and TRBJ2-7; TRBD1 matches at 7 bases. J was trimmed by 1 base and V by 7 bases; bases with no gene match: 10. The CDR3 length is 15 residues. CDR1 MNHEY and CDR2 SVGAGI come from the germline V gene. The CDR3 is CASMTGPGQSYEQYF. In DNA, the CDR3 is TGTGCCAGCATGACGGGACCGGGACAGTCCTACGAGCAGTACTTC.

The chain links TRBV21-1 to TRBJ2-7; the table's D call of TRBD2 was not tested on the DNA. TRBV21-1 is a known pseudogene. The CDR3 spans 16 residues. The CDR3 loop is CASSKVREIPRSEQYF. For the CDR3, the DNA is TGTGCCAGCAGCAAAGTTCGGGAGATCCCTCGAAGCGAGCAGTACTTC.

The V and J genes are TRBV5-1 and TRBJ1-6; D is possibly TRBD1 (5 bases). The CDR3 contains 15 residues. Germline values: CDR1 SGHRS, CDR2 YFSETQ. Trimming pared 4 bases from V and 0 bases from J, leaving 8 bases between. The CDR3 DNA is TGCGCCAGCAGCCTGCAGGGCTCCTATAATTCACCCCTCCACTTT. Its protein is CASSLQGSYNSPLHF.

In DNA, the CDR3 is TGTGCCAGCACCAGGGCGGACTATGGCTACACCTTC. This gives the protein CASTRADYGYTF. The rearrangement links TRBV6-1 to TRBJ1-2; the D gene is possibly TRBD1 (5 bases). The CDR3 sequence is 12 residues long. CDR1 MNHNS and CDR2 SASEGT come from the germline V gene. Deletions cut 7 bases from V and 3 bases from J, with 9 bases between.

The chain has TRBV19 and TRBJ2-7, with a possible D match to TRBD2 (6 bases). The V end lost 5 bases, the J end lost 7 bases, and 18 bases lay between the germline ends. This CDR3 is built from 14 residues. In germline, CDR1 is LNHDA, CDR2 SQIVND (reference sequence). The CDR3 sequence is CASSPVGAGREQYF. CDR3 nucleotide sequence: TGTGCCAGTAGTCCGGTTGGGGCTGGGAGGGAGCAGTACTTC.

This clone was seen only a few times. The gene calls are TRBV18 and TRBJ1-5; D not certain. The CDR3 extends over 12 amino acids. CDR1 is KGHSH and CDR2 is LQKENI in the germline V gene. V dropped 6 bases and J dropped 3 bases, with 6 bases sitting between them. This chain's CDR3 is CASSPPNQPQHF. Written as DNA, the CDR3 is TGTGCCAGCTCCCCCCCCAATCAGCCCCAGCATTTT.

This rearrangement joins TRBV5-4 to TRBJ2-3; D possibly matches TRBD1 or TRBD2 (5 bases each). This CDR3 is 15 amino acids long. CDR1 is SGHNT, CDR2 YYREEE, per germline (reference sequence). V gave up 4 bases and J gave up 0 bases, with 12 bases separating them. The CDR3 sequence: CASSPRDGSTDTQYF. For the CDR3, the DNA is TGTGCCAGCAGCCCCCGGGACGGCAGCACAGATACGCAGTATTTT.

The CDR3 DNA reads as TGTGCCAGCAAAACGGGGCAATGGAATGAGCAGTTCTTC. This translates into CASKTGQWNEQFF. The V gene is TRBV2, the J gene TRBJ2-1; D could derive from TRBD1 or TRBD2 (5 bases each). This CDR3 contains 13 residues. Trimming removed 7 bases from V and 7 bases from J, with 14 bases in between. Per the germline V gene, CDR1 is SNHLY and CDR2 is FYNNEI.

In its sample, this clone was seen a few times. The chain uses TRBV5-1 and TRBJ2-1; 14 nucleotides align to TRBD2. Per germline, CDR1 SGHRS and CDR2 YFSETQ. The CDR3 is 16 amino acids. The ends lost 1 base at V and 7 bases at J; junction bases unmatched: 4. The CDR3 nucleotides are TGCGCCAGCAGCTTGACTCGGACTAGCGGGGGGAATGAGCAGTTCTTC. This sequence encodes CASSLTRTSGGNEQFF. The entire variable domain, with the rest obtained from reference TRBV5-1 and TRBJ2-1, is as follows: KAGVTQTPRYLIKTRGQQVTLSCSPISGHRSVSWYQQTPGQGLQFLFEYFSETQRNKGNFPGRFSGRQFSNSRSEMNVSTLELGDSALYLCASSLTRTSGGNEQFFGPGTRLTVL.

V and J are TRBV11-2 and TRBJ2-5; the D gene is possibly TRBD1 (8 bases). Trimming left V 1 base short and J 5 bases short, with 20 bases between. The CDR3 runs to 17 residues. Germline V gene lookup returns CDR1 SGHAT and CDR2 FQNNGV. The CDR3 coding sequence is TGTGCCAGCAGCTTAGGGACAGGGCCGGGAGGTAGGGAGACCCAGTACTTC. Translating gives CASSLGTGPGGRETQYF. The entire variable domain, with the rest obtained from reference TRBV11-2 and TRBJ2-5, is as follows: EAGVAQSPRYKIIEKRQSVAFWCNPISGHATLYWYQQILGQGPKLLIQFQNNGVVDDSQLPKDRFSAERLKGVDSTLKIQPAKLEDSAVYLCASSLGTGPGGRETQYFGPGTRLLVL.

The V call is TRBV18, the J call TRBJ2-7, with D perhaps TRBD1 or TRBD2 (5 bases each). Germline CDR1 reads KGHSH; CDR2 reads LQKENI. Trimming left V 5 bases short and J 0 bases short, with 14 bases between. The CDR3 is made up of 15 amino acids. The CDR3 sequence: CASSILLGDSYEQYF. Here the CDR3 DNA reads TGTGCCAGCTCAATTCTGCTGGGGGACTCCTACGAGCAGTACTTC.

The CDR3 sequence: CASSQDFPGGGADTQYF. The CDR3 DNA follows: TGCGCCAGCAGCCAAGATTTTCCCGGCGGGGGCGCCGATACGCAGTATTTT. The rearrangement joins TRBV4-1 to TRBJ2-3, with D perhaps matching TRBD2 (7 bases). The V and J ends lost 0 bases and 6 bases respectively, with 19 bases between them. This CDR3 is 17 amino acids long. The germline V gene encodes CDR1 MGHRA and CDR2 YSYEKL.

This chain uses TRBV20-1 with TRBJ2-5; D is undetermined. V was pared by 2 bases and J by 5 bases, with 6 bases between. Germline-derived CDR1 and CDR2 are DFQATT and SNEGSKA (reference sequence). This CDR3 spans 11 amino acids. The CDR3 region is CSARIPETQYF. Written as DNA, the CDR3 is TGCAGTGCTAGAATTCCCGAGACCCAGTACTTC.

As for this clone: The final CDR3 position lacks the conserved phenylalanine or tryptophan, pointing to a likely read error. It is unclear where the CDR3 begins or ends on the DNA, so no DNA is shown, and the CDR3 is as TCRdb lists it. The chain is built from TRBV5-6 and TRBJ2-7; whether TRBD1, the table's D call, matches the DNA was not checked. CDR1 and CDR2 (germline): SGHDT, YYEEEE. The CDR3 extends over 13 residues, inclusive of both ends. CDR3 protein: CASSSGTASVRAL.